This T cell receptor beta chain was observed in a study of T cell repertoires in cytomegalovirus infection. Study background: Recently described HLA-C-restricted plus well-studied HLA-B-restricted CMV epitopes were used. Indications of both CMV infection and matching HLA type were provided by public TCR beta signatures.

Trimming removed 2 bases from V and 1 base from J; junction bases left unmatched: 8. Per the germline V gene, CDR1 is SGHTA and CDR2 is FQGNSA. This CDR3 is built from 17 residues. TCRdb redid the calling of the reads with MiXCR, one entry per CDR3 protein. Of around 300,000 distinct CDR3 sequences in the sample, 20% to 30% were seen once. Study-level results: HLA-C-restricted CMV clonotypes gave the most frequent clonotype in two of eight donors.

This clonotype was detected ten times or more. What it binds is not known. This specimen was cultured PBMCs, taken from culture after CMV antigen stimulation. The V and J genes are TRBV7-2 and TRBJ2-3; 8 bases map to TRBD2. This TCR was recovered from a human donor in good health (CMV status not recorded). Some clones in this sample may be carry-over from other donors' samples. CDR3 sequence: CASSLSAGVIGTDTQYF. Here the CDR3 DNA reads TGTGCCAGCAGCTTATCAGCGGGAGTGATCGGCACAGATACGCAGTATTTT. The full variable domain, completed using reference TRBV7-2 and TRBJ2-3, is GAGVSQSPSNKVTEKGKDVELRCDPISGHTALYWYRQSLGQGLEFLIYFQGNSAPDKSGLPSDRFSAERTGGSVSTLTIQRTQQEDSAVYLCASSLSAGVIGTDTQYFGPGTRLTVL.